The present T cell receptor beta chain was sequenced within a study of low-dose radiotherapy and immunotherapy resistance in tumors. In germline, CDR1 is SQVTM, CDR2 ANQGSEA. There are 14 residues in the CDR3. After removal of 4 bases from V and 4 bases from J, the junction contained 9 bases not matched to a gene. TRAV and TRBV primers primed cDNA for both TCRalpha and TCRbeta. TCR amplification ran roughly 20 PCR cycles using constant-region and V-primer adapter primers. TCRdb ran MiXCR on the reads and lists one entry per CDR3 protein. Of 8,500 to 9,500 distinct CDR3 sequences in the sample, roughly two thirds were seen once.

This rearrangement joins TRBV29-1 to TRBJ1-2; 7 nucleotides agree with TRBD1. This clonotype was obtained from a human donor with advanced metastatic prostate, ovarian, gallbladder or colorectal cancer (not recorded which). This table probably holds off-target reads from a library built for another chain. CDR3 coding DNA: TGCAGCGTTGCCCGGGACAGCCCAATCTATGGCTACACCTTC. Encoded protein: CSVARDSPIYGYTF. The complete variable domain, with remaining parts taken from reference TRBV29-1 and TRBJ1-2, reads SAVISQKPSRDICQRGTSLTIQCQVDSQVTMMFWYRQQPGQSLTLIATANQGSEATYESGFVIDKFPISRPNLTFSTLTVSNMSPEDSSIYLCSVARDSPIYGYTFGSGTRLTVV.